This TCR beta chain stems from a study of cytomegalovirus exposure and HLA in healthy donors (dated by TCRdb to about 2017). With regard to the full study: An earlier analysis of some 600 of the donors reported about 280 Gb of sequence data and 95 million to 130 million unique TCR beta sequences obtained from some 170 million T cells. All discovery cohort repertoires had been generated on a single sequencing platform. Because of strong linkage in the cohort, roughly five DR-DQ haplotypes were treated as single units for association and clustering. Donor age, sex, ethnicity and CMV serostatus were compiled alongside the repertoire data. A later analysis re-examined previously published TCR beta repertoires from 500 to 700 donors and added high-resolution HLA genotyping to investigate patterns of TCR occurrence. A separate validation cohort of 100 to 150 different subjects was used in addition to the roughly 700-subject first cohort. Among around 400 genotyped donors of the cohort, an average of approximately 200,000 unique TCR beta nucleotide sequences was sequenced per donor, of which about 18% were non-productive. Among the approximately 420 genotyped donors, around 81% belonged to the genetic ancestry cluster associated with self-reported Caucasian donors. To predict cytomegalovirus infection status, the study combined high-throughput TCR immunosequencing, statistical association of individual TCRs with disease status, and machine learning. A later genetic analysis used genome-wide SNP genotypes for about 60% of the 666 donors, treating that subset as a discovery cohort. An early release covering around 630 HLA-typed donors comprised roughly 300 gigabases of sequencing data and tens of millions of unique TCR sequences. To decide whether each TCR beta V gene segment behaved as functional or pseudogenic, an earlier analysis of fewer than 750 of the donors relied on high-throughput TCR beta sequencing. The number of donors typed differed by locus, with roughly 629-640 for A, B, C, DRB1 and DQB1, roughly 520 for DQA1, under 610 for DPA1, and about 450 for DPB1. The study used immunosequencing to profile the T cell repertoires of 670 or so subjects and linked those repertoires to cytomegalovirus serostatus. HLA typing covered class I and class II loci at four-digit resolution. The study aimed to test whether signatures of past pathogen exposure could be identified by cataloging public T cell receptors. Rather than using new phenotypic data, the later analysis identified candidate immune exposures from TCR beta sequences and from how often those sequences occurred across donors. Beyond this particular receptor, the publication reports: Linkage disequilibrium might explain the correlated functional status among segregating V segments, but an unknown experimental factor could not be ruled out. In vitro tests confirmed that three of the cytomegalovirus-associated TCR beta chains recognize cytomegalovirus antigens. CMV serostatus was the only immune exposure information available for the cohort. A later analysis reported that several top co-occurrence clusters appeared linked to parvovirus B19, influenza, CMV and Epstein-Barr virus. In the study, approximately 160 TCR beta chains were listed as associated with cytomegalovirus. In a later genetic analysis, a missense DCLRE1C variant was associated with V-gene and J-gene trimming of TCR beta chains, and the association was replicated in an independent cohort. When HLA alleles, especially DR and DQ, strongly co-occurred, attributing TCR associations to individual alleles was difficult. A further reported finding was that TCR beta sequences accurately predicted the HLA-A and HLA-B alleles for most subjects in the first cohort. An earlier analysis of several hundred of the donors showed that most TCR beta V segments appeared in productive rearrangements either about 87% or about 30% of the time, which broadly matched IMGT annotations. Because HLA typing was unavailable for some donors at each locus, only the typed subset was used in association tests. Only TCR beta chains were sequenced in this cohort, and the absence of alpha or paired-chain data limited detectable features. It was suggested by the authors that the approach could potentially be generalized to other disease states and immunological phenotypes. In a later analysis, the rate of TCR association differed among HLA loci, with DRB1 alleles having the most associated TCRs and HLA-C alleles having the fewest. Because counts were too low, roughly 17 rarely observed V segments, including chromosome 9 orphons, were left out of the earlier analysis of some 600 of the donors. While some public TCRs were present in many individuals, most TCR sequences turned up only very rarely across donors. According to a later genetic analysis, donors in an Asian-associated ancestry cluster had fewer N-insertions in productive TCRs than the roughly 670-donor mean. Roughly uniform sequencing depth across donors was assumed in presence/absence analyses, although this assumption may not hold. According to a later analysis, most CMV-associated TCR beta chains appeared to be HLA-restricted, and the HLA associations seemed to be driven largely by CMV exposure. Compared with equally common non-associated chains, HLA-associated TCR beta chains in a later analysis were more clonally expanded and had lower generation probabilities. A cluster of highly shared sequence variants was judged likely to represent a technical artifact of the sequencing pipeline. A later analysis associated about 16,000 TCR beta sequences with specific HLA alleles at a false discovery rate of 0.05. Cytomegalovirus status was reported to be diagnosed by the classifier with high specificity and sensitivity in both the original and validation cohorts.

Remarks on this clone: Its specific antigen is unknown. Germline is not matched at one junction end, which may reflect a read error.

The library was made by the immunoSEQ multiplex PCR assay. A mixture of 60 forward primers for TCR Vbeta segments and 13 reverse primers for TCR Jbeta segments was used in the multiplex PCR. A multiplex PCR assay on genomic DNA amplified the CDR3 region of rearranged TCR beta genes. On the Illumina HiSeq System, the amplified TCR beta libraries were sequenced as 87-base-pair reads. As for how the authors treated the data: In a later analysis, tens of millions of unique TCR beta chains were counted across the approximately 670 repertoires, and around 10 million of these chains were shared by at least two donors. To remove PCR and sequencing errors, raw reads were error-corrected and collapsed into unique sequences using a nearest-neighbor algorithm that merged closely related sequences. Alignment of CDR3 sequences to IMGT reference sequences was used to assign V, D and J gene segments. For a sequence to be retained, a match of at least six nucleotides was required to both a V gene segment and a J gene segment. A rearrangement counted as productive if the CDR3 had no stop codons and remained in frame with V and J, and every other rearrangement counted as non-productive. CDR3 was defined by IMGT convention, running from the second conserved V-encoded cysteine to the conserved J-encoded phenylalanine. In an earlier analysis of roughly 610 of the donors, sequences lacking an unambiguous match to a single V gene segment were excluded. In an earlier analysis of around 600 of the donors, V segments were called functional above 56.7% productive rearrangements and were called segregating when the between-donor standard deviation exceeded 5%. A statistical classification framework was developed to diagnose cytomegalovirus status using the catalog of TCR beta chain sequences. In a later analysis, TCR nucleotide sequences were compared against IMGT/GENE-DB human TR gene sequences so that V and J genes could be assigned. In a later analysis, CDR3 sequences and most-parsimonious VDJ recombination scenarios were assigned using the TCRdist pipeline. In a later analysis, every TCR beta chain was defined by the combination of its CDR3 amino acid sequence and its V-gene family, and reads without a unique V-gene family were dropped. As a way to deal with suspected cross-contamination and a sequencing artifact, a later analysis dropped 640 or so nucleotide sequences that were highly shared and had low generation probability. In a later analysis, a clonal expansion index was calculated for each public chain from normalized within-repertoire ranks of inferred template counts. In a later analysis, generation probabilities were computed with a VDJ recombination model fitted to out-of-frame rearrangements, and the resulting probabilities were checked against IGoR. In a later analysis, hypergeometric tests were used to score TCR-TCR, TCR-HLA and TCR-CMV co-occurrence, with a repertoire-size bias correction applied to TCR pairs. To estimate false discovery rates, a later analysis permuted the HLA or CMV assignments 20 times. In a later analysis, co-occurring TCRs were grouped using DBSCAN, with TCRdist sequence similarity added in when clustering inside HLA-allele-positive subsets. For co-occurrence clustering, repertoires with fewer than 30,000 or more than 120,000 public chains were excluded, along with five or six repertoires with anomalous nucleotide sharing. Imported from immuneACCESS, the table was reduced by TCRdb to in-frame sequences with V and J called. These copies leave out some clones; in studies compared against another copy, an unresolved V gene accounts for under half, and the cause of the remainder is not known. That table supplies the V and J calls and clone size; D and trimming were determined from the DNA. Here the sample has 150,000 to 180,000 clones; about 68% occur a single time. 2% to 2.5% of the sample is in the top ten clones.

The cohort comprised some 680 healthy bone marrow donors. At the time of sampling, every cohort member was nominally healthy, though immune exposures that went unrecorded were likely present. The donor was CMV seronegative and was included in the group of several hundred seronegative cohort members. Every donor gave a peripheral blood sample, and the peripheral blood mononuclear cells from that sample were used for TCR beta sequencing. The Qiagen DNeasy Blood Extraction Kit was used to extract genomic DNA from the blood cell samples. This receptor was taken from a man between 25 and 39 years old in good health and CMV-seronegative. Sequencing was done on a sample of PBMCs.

CDR3 loop: CASSQISGGASNQPQNF. The DNA sequence reads TGCGCCAGCAGCCAGATTAGTGGGGGCGCAAGCAATCAGCCCCAGAATTTT. The rearranged segments are TRBV4-1 and TRBJ1-5; the D region possibly corresponds to TRBD1 (6 bases align). From the germline V gene, CDR1 is MGHRA and CDR2 is YSYEKL. The CDR3 covers 17 residues, taking in both the cysteine and the phenylalanine. The retained sequence is limited to the CDR3, 51 bases, with the frame set at the first base.